This T cell receptor beta chain was obtained from a study of T cells in Graves' hyperthyroidism and ophthalmopathy. Study-wide background: Peripheral blood was acquired at first diagnosis, ahead of any therapy whatsoever.

Patients aged 18 to 65 had newly diagnosed hyperthyroidism lasting under 2 months. For the diagnoses, clinical symptoms, serum thyroxine and TRAb, thyroid ultrasound and orbital computed tomography were used. The PBMCs studied were ones that came from 10 ml fresh peripheral blood. V shed 2 bases, J shed 3 bases, and the junction held 2 bases outside the gene matches. CDR3 length equals 15 residues. CDR1 and CDR2 (germline): WNHNN, SYGVQD (reference sequence). Regions amplified from RNA transcripts were the TCR beta CDR3 regions. HTBI primers were the set used in a first-round RT-PCR of the TCR CDR3. TCRdb reprocessed the multiplex PCR reads via MiXCR and lists one record per CDR3 protein. The data hold hundreds of thousands of distinct CDR3 sequences, with just under 15% observed a single time.

Sequenced sample: blood. The chain couples TRBV10-1 to TRBJ2-2; 8 bases map to TRBD2. The TCR was taken from a woman in her twenties or thirties with Graves' hyperthyroidism. For the CDR3, the DNA is TGCGCCAGCAGTGAGGTTAGCGGGGACACCGGGGAGCTGTTTTTT. It encodes CASSEVSGDTGELFF.